The 30 T cell receptor beta chains reported below all come from one sample, sequenced in a study of blood T cell repertoires in COVID-19. Clones were sequenced by immunoSEQ multiplex PCR, and TCRdb holds only the in-frame ones, with some missing. The sample has 150,000 to 200,000 clones; more than 75% are singletons. The sequenced sample consisted of peripheral blood. The receptors come from a woman in her sixties or seventies with COVID-19, enrolled during active disease.

The chain employs TRBV5-4 and TRBJ2-5; D possibly corresponds to TRBD2 (5 bases). The germline V and J ends were trimmed by 0 bases and 5 bases, with 8 bases remaining between them. CDR1 SGHNT and CDR2 YYREEE come from the germline V gene (reference sequence). This CDR3 has 13 residues. The CDR3 reads CASSLELVETQYF. The CDR3 coding sequence is TGTGCCAGCAGCTTGGAACTAGTGGAGACCCAGTACTTC. Using reference TRBV5-4 and TRBJ2-5 for the parts outside the CDR3, the full variable domain is ETGVTQSPTHLIKTRGQQVTLRCSSQSGHNTVSWYQQALGQGPQFIFQYYREEENGRGNFPPRFSGLQFPNYSSELNVNALELDDSALYLCASSLELVETQYFGPGTRLLVL.

This clone was counted between two and nine times. CDR3 region: CAITTTDSNQPQHF. The CDR3 DNA sequence: TGTGCCATTACGACAACGGATAGCAATCAGCCCCAGCATTTT. The chain carries TRBV28 and TRBJ1-5; D remains ambiguous. The germline gives CDR1 MDHEN, CDR2 SYDVKM. This CDR3 has 14 residues. V was shortened by 10 bases and J by 0 bases, with 13 bases between the two germline ends.

The chain recombines TRBV19 with TRBJ2-1, with 10 positions matching TRBD2. The CDR3 sequence is 19 residues long. V dropped 5 bases and J dropped 6; count of bases not matched to a gene: 19. Germline V lookup: CDR1 LNHDA, CDR2 SQIVND (reference sequence). The CDR3 DNA is TGTGCCAGTAGTGTGAGGACAGTTAACTTAGCGGGAGGTCCCAATGAGCAGTTCTTC. Amino acids: CASSVRTVNLAGGPNEQFF.

This clone was seen a handful of times. This CDR3 reads CASSTGITGEQYV. The DNA of the CDR3 is TGTGCCAGCAGCACAGGGATCACGGGGGAGCAGTACGTC. This chain connects TRBV5-4 to TRBJ2-7; D might be TRBD1 (6 bases). V lost 4 bases to trimming and J lost 7 bases, with 15 bases between them. The CDR3 is 13 residues long. Germline assignment: CDR1 SGHNT and CDR2 YYREEE (reference sequence).

This chain links TRBV2 with TRBJ2-5, with 9 bases lining up with TRBD1. The germline CDR1 and CDR2 sequences are SNHLY and FYNNEI. This CDR3 is 14 amino acids long. Trimming cost V 6 bases and J 5 bases; bases outside gene matches: 7. The CDR3 sequence: CASRRGQGRETQYF. CDR3 nucleotide sequence: TGTGCCAGCAGGAGGGGACAGGGCCGGGAGACCCAGTACTTC.

The gene calls are TRBV7-9 and TRBJ2-1; no clear D. CDR3 length: 12 residues. CDR1 is SEHNR, CDR2 FQNEAQ, per germline (reference sequence). Trimming cost V 5 bases and J 9 bases, with 11 bases left between them. The CDR3 region is CASSPSRVEQFF. The CDR3 DNA reads as TGTGCCAGCAGCCCCTCGAGAGTTGAGCAGTTCTTC. The entire variable domain, with the rest obtained from reference TRBV7-9 and TRBJ2-1, is as follows: DTGVSQNPRHKITKRGQNVTFRCDPISEHNRLYWYRQTLGQGPEFLTYFQNEAQLEKSRLLSDRFSAERPKGSFSTLEIQRTEQGDSAMYLCASSPSRVEQFFGPGTRLTVL.

V is TRBV19 and J is TRBJ2-3; TRBD2 agrees at 7 bases. With V trimmed by 1 base and J by 2 bases, 6 bases remained unmatched. CDR3 length: 16 residues. Germline CDR1 and CDR2: LNHDA and SQIVND (reference sequence). The CDR3 sequence is CASSIGISGNTDTQYF. DNA of the CDR3: TGTGCCAGTAGTATAGGTATCAGCGGGAACACAGATACGCAGTATTTT.

V is TRBV9 and J is TRBJ2-7; 7 bases match TRBD1. V was clipped by 0 bases and J by 2 bases; unmatched bases: 5. The CDR3 extends over 15 amino acids. The germline V gene has CDR1 SGDLS and CDR2 YYNGEE. CDR3 DNA: TGTGCCAGCAGCGTAGCGGGACAGACAGCCTACGAGCAGTACTTC. This translates into CASSVAGQTAYEQYF.

The gene calls are TRBV7-6 and TRBJ2-3; the match to TRBD2 covers 12 bases. The V and J ends lost 5 bases and 6 bases, in that order; junction bases with no gene match: 6. CDR3 length equals 15 residues. Germline assignment: CDR1 SGHVS and CDR2 FNYEAQ. This CDR3 reads CASSPTSGGLDTQYF. Here the CDR3 DNA reads TGTGCCAGCAGCCCCACTAGCGGGGGGTTGGATACGCAGTATTTT.

The V gene is TRBV6-2 or TRBV6-3, the J gene TRBJ2-1, with a possible D match to TRBD2 (5 bases). In germline, CDR1 is MNHEY, CDR2 SVGEGT. CDR3 length: 17 amino acids. V lost 0 bases and J lost 0, with 12 bases in between. The DNA of the CDR3 is TGTGCCAGCAGTTACTCGAGCCTAGCAGCCTCCTACAATGAGCAGTTCTTC. This codes for CASSYSSLAASYNEQFF.

V usage is TRBV5-1 and J usage is TRBJ1-4; possibly TRBD1 for D (6 bases). With 2 bases removed from V and 7 bases from J, the gap between germline ends came to 12 bases. The CDR3 has 14 amino acids. In germline, CDR1 is SGHRS, CDR2 YFSETQ. As DNA, the CDR3 is TGCGCCAGCAGCTTCGGGGGGCAGGTTGAAAAACTGTTTTTT. This gives the protein CASSFGGQVEKLFF.

The CDR3 protein is CASSYRTGVFNYGYTF. CDR3 sequence (DNA): TGTGCCAGCAGTTACCGGACAGGAGTTTTTAACTATGGCTACACCTTC. The rearrangement links TRBV6-5 to TRBJ1-2, with 7 nucleotides matching TRBD1. This CDR3 has 16 residues. Unmatched junction bases numbered 7, after V lost 2 bases and J lost 1 base. Germline CDR1 is MNHEY and CDR2 is SVGAGI.

This CDR3 is CASSPPRVPGFYNEQFF. The CDR3 nucleotides read TGTGCCAGCTCACCACCCCGGGTTCCCGGGTTCTACAATGAGCAGTTCTTC. V usage is TRBV18 and J usage is TRBJ2-1; D gene uncertain. Germline V gene lookup returns CDR1 KGHSH and CDR2 LQKENI. The CDR3 covers 17 residues. Trimming removed 0 bases at V and 3 bases at J, with 15 bases between.

In its sample, this clone was seen a few times. The chain joins TRBV7-9 to TRBJ1-4, with 8 bases lining up with TRBD1. The J segment lost 4 bases and the V segment lost 4 bases, leaving 8 bases of the junction unmatched. The CDR3 is 16 residues long. Germline CDR1 reads SEHNR; CDR2 reads FQNEAQ (reference sequence). The CDR3 DNA sequence: TGTGCCAGCAGCTCCTTCTCTGGACAGGGTAATGAAAAACTGTTTTTT. The encoded protein is CASSSFSGQGNEKLFF.

V and J are TRBV11-2 and TRBJ1-2; 7 bases agree with TRBD1. Germline CDR1 and CDR2: SGHAT and FQNNGV. The ends lost 0 bases at V and 2 bases at J; junction bases unmatched: 3. The CDR3 runs to 15 residues. In nucleotides, the CDR3 is TGTGCCAGCAGCTTAGACGGGACAGAGAACTATGGCTACACCTTC. Translated: CASSLDGTENYGYTF.

This chain joins TRBV5-6 and TRBJ2-7; D not resolved. The germline V and J ends were trimmed by 2 bases and 4 bases, with 13 bases remaining between them. In germline, CDR1 is SGHDT, CDR2 YYEEEE. The CDR3 covers 14 residues. CDR3 protein: CASSFGRLDYEQYF. DNA for the CDR3: TGTGCCAGCAGCTTCGGCAGACTCGATTACGAGCAGTACTTC.

This clone has just a few counts. The V call is TRBV30, the J call TRBJ1-5; maybe TRBD1 (6 bases). Germline loops: CDR1 GTSNPN, CDR2 SVGIG (reference sequence). V was shortened by 3 bases and J by 1 base, with 13 bases between the two germline ends. The CDR3 is made up of 15 amino acids. The CDR3 region has the DNA TGTGCCTGGAGGGAACAGGGTGGGAGCAATCAGCCCCAGCATTTT. This encodes CAWREQGGSNQPQHF.

The gene calls are TRBV19 and TRBJ1-2; 7 nucleotides line up with TRBD1. The V gene's germline CDR1 is LNHDA and CDR2 SQIVND (reference sequence). Germline trimming cut 4 bases from V and 5 bases from J; bases unmatched to any gene: 10. The CDR3 is made up of 15 amino acids. CDR3 in DNA: TGTGCCAGTAGTACCGACAGGGTTGGTGGTTATGGCTACACCTTC. Translated: CASSTDRVGGYGYTF.

This chain connects TRBV2 to TRBJ2-1; 8 nucleotides match TRBD1. Trimming took 6 bases from V and 4 from J; bases not matched to a gene: 8. This CDR3 has 15 residues. Germline CDR1 and CDR2: SNHLY and FYNNEI. CDR3 residues: CASRKDRGPYNEQFF. The DNA for the CDR3 is TGTGCCAGCAGGAAAGACAGGGGCCCTTACAATGAGCAGTTCTTC.

This clone has only a few counts. The rearrangement uses TRBV28 and TRBJ1-4; TRBD1 matches 8 bases. Germline V gene sequence: CDR1 MDHEN, CDR2 SYDVKM. CDR3 length equals 14 residues. The junction had 5 bases not matched to a gene; V was cut back by 6 bases and J by 5 bases. CDR3 residues: CASRHTGGNEKLFF. The DNA of the CDR3 is TGTGCCAGCAGACATACAGGGGGGAATGAAAAACTGTTTTTT.

This chain joins TRBV24-1 and TRBJ1-5; the D gene is possibly TRBD1 (6 bases). Trimming removed 4 bases from V and 3 bases from J, with 15 bases in between. The V gene's germline CDR1 is KGHDR and CDR2 SFDVKD. This CDR3 has 16 amino acids. DNA of the CDR3: TGTGCCACCAGTGACGGGGGGCGCGGAAACAATCAGCCCCAGCATTTT. It yields the protein CATSDGGRGNNQPQHF.

In this sample, this clone turned up a few times. The rearrangement links TRBV28 to TRBJ1-1; 10 bases agree with TRBD1. The CDR3 consists of 17 residues. V shed 1 base, J shed 5 bases, and the junction held 10 bases outside the gene matches. Per the germline V gene, CDR1 is MDHEN and CDR2 is SYDVKM. DNA of the CDR3: TGTGCCAGCAGTTTATTGGGACAGGGGCCCGCGGGGACTGAAGCTTTCTTT. Translated: CASSLLGQGPAGTEAFF.

CDR3 in amino acids: CASRVLTSGGQETQYF. CDR3 nucleotide sequence: TGTGCCAGCAGAGTTTTGACTAGCGGGGGTCAAGAGACCCAGTACTTC. V usage is TRBV28 and J usage is TRBJ2-5; 12 nucleotides match TRBD2. V lost 6 bases, J lost 2 bases, and 7 bases stayed unmatched. The CDR3 has 16 residues. Germline-derived CDR1 and CDR2 are MDHEN and SYDVKM.

This chain uses TRBV6-6 with TRBJ2-1; TRBD1 matches at 7 bases. The germline V gene has CDR1 MNHNY and CDR2 SVGAGI (reference sequence). The CDR3 runs to 15 residues. The trim removed 6 bases at V and 0 bases at J, leaving 5 bases unmatched. CDR3 loop: CASRVDRASYNEQFF. The CDR3 DNA follows: TGTGCCAGCAGAGTCGACAGGGCCTCCTACAATGAGCAGTTCTTC.

The chain uses TRBV9 and TRBJ2-3; TRBD2 aligns across 7 bases. The CDR3 is made up of 17 amino acids. Trimming removed 0 bases from V and 6 bases from J; junction bases left unmatched: 13. CDR1 is SGDLS, CDR2 YYNGEE, per germline. The CDR3 region has the DNA TGTGCCAGCAGCGTAGGACCCGTGGGCGGGGGATGGGATACGCAGTATTTT. This sequence encodes CASSVGPVGGGWDTQYF. The full variable domain, in which reference TRBV9 and TRBJ2-3 provide the parts outside the CDR3, is DSGVTQTPKHLITATGQRVTLRCSPRSGDLSVYWYQQSLDQGLQFLIQYYNGEERAKGNILERFSAQQFPDLHSELNLSSLELGDSALYFCASSVGPVGGGWDTQYFGPGTRLTVL.

This chain uses TRBV14 with TRBJ1-2; 12 nucleotides agree with TRBD1. Per the germline V gene, CDR1 is SGHDN and CDR2 is FVKESK. This CDR3 comprises 19 residues. Trimming removed 3 bases from V and 0 bases from J; junction bases left unmatched: 11. CDR3 amino acids: CASSHSGTGGKGANYGYTF. The CDR3 nucleotides read TGTGCCAGCAGCCATTCCGGGACAGGGGGCAAAGGAGCTAACTATGGCTACACCTTC.

The CDR3: CASSSYPWTSGRTDTQYF. CDR3 coding DNA: TGTGCCAGCAGCTCCTACCCGTGGACTAGCGGGAGAACAGATACGCAGTATTTT. J is TRBJ2-3 and V is TRBV5-4, with 13 bases fitting TRBD2. The CDR3 length is 18 residues. CDR1 is SGHNT, CDR2 YYREEE, per germline (reference sequence). Trimming removed 3 bases from V and 3 bases from J; junction bases left unmatched: 10.

The V gene is TRBV27, the J gene TRBJ1-4, with TRBD1 matching 7 bases. This CDR3 region has 18 residues. V gave up 3 bases and J gave up 4 bases; unmatched junction bases: 14. Germline values: CDR1 MNHEY, CDR2 SMNVEV (reference sequence). CDR3 loop: CASSFIAPGTASNEKLFF. The DNA of the CDR3 is TGTGCCAGCAGTTTCATAGCTCCCGGGACAGCGAGTAATGAAAAACTGTTTTTT.

The chain has TRBV5-1 and TRBJ2-1; 11 bases line up with TRBD2. J lost 3 bases, V lost 0 bases, and 11 bases had no gene match. Germline loops: CDR1 SGHRS, CDR2 YFSETQ. CDR3 length equals 19 residues. CDR3 DNA sequence: TGCGCCAGCAGCTTGGTACTAGCGGGAGTTGGGGCCAACTACAATGAGCAGTTCTTC. Its translation is CASSLVLAGVGANYNEQFF.

This chain uses TRBV7-9 with TRBJ2-1; D unresolved. The V gene lost 4 bases and the J gene lost 12 bases, with 16 bases spanning the gap. This CDR3 is 13 amino acids long. Germline V lookup: CDR1 SEHNR, CDR2 FQNEAQ (reference sequence). The DNA for the CDR3 is TGTGCCAGCAGCTCCTCGTTCCAGTCTGTGCAGTTCTTC. Protein product: CASSSSFQSVQFF.